This T cell receptor beta chain derives from a study of control samples from healthy donors and cancer patients (TCRdb year 2020). From the cysteine up to the phenylalanine, the CDR3 has a length of 16 residues. Only CDR3 DNA is held: 48 bases, read in frame from base 1. V was cut back by 1 base and J by 7 bases, leaving a gap of 18 bases between them. The germline V gene encodes CDR1 SGHDT and CDR2 YYEEEE. Library preparation used the immunoSEQ multiplex PCR assay. TCRdb's version of the immuneACCESS table is confined to in-frame rearrangements and falls short of the full clone set. An unresolved V gene accounts for under half of the shortfall where checked; the remainder is of unknown origin. This sample is represented by approximately 150,000 clones; just over 85% of them were singletons. The top ten hold about 1.7% of the sample. As for this clone: Its binding antigen is unknown. One base away there is no much larger clone; base qualities are not given.

Specimen: blood. This receptor chain uses TRBV5-6 and TRBJ1-5; the D gene is perhaps TRBD1, on 5 matching bases. This receptor was obtained from a man between 18 and 29 years old in good health. The nucleotides are TGTGCCAGCAGCTTGTTCGGCAGGGCGGGGAGACAGCCCCAGCATTTT. This translates into CASSLFGRAGRQPQHF.